Shown below are 24 T cell receptor beta chains from a single sample sequenced in a study of radiotherapy plus CTLA-4 blockade in lung cancer. The data were produced by immunoSEQ multiplex PCR, yet TCRdb's version contains in-frame clones alone and is incomplete. The table lists roughly 46,000 clones, 76% of them singletons. Sequences were derived from peripheral blood, sampled from a patient treated with radiotherapy plus ipilimumab. The receptor set was obtained from a human donor with non-small cell lung cancer who had stable disease on radiotherapy plus ipilimumab.

This clone is a singleton in its sample. The chain has TRBV19 and TRBJ2-6, with no clear D. Germline lookup yields CDR1 LNHDA and CDR2 SQIVND (reference sequence). Trimming removed 10 bases at V and 3 bases at J, with 13 bases between. This CDR3 has 14 amino acids. CDR3 amino acids: CATSASSGANVLTF. CDR3 in DNA: TGTGCCACCTCGGCCTCTAGTGGGGCCAACGTCCTGACTTTC.

The gene calls are TRBV27 and TRBJ2-2; D could derive from TRBD1 or TRBD2 (6 bases each). Germline lookup yields CDR1 MNHEY and CDR2 SMNVEV (reference sequence). The CDR3 has 14 amino acids. Trimming cost V 5 bases and J 6 bases, with 13 bases left between them. The CDR3 sequence is CASSIRGGPGELFF. CDR3 sequence (DNA): TGTGCCAGCAGTATCCGAGGGGGGCCCGGGGAGCTGTTTTTT.

The V call is TRBV2, the J call TRBJ1-2; perhaps TRBD1 as D (6 bases). V was clipped by 5 bases and J by 6 bases, with 22 bases between them. Germline values: CDR1 SNHLY, CDR2 FYNNEI. This CDR3 comprises 16 residues. CDR3: CASSSGGRTVRDGYTF. The CDR3 DNA follows: TGTGCCAGCAGTTCCGGCGGGAGGACAGTTCGGGATGGCTACACCTTC.

V gene TRBV7-2 combines with J gene TRBJ1-2; D unresolved. This CDR3 has 13 amino acids. Trimming removed 2 bases from V and 6 bases from J, with 10 bases in between. Germline assignment: CDR1 SGHTA and CDR2 FQGNSA. The chain's CDR3 is CASSLMADHGYTF. CDR3 in DNA: TGTGCCAGCAGCTTAATGGCAGATCATGGCTACACCTTC.

CDR3 region: CASKGNYGYTF. CDR3 nucleotide sequence: TGTGCCAGCAAGGGCAACTATGGCTACACCTTC. The chain recombines TRBV21-1 with TRBJ1-2. TRBV21-1 is tagged as a pseudogene. CDR3 size: 11 residues.

This clone was recorded a few times. The rearrangement links TRBV5-4 to TRBJ1-2; 7 nucleotides align to TRBD1. The CDR3 is made up of 13 amino acids. J gave up 4 bases and V 4 bases, and 4 bases lay outside the gene matches. The germline V gene has CDR1 SGHNT and CDR2 YYREEE (reference sequence). CDR3 region: CASSRDRIYGYTF. CDR3 nucleotide sequence: TGTGCCAGCAGCCGGGACAGAATCTATGGCTACACCTTC. The whole variable domain, filled in from reference TRBV5-4 and TRBJ1-2, reads ETGVTQSPTHLIKTRGQQVTLRCSSQSGHNTVSWYQQALGQGPQFIFQYYREEENGRGNFPPRFSGLQFPNYSSELNVNALELDDSALYLCASSRDRIYGYTFGSGTRLTVV.

The rearrangement uses TRBV2 and TRBJ2-5, with TRBD2 as a possible D gene (5 bases). The CDR3 spans 16 residues. V dropped 3 bases and J dropped 1 base, with 15 bases sitting between them. CDR1 and CDR2 from the germline V gene are SNHLY and FYNNEI. The DNA for the CDR3 is TGTGCCAGCAGTGAGGAGGTGGGATTCACCCAAGAGACCCAGTACTTC. The encoded protein is CASSEEVGFTQETQYF. The complete variable domain, with remaining parts taken from reference TRBV2 and TRBJ2-5, reads EPEVTQTPSHQVTQMGQEVILRCVPISNHLYFYWYRQILGQKVEFLVSFYNNEISEKSEIFDDQFSVERPDGSNFTLKIRSTKLEDSAMYFCASSEEVGFTQETQYFGPGTRLLVL.

CDR3 DNA: TGTGCCAGCAGTCCCCACCGGACAGGGGGGGCTGAAAAACTGTTTTTT. This sequence encodes CASSPHRTGGAEKLFF. The chain has TRBV28 and TRBJ1-4; 10 bases are a match to TRBD1. V trimming: 5 bases; J trimming: 7 bases; junction bases outside the gene matches: 10. CDR1 MDHEN and CDR2 SYDVKM come from the germline V gene. This CDR3 has 16 amino acids.

The CDR3 DNA sequence: TGTGCCACCCTCGGCCAGCGAACGGGGGGCTACACCTTC. Translation: CATLGQRTGGYTF. The chain couples TRBV19 to TRBJ1-2, with no clear D. The CDR3 loop spans 13 amino acids. With 10 bases removed from V and 8 bases from J, the gap between germline ends came to 20 bases. The V gene's germline CDR1 is LNHDA and CDR2 SQIVND (reference sequence).

This chain links TRBV28 with TRBJ1-4; TRBD1 matches 8 bases. Germline V gene data show CDR1 as MDHEN and CDR2 as SYDVKM. V was clipped by 0 bases and J by 6 bases; unmatched bases: 9. This CDR3 is 17 amino acids long. The CDR3 loop is CASSLWAPGTGDEKLFF. The DNA for the CDR3 is TGTGCCAGCAGTTTATGGGCACCCGGGACAGGTGATGAAAAACTGTTTTTT.

This chain uses TRBV5-1 with TRBJ1-1, with 9 bases fitting TRBD1. V shed 0 bases, J shed 3 bases, and the junction held 6 bases outside the gene matches. CDR1 is SGHRS, CDR2 YFSETQ, per germline. This CDR3 has 16 residues. This CDR3 is CASSLGQGQGHTEAFF. CDR3 bases: TGCGCCAGCAGCTTGGGCCAGGGACAGGGACACACTGAAGCTTTCTTT. The variable domain in full, completed from reference TRBV5-1 and TRBJ1-1, reads KAGVTQTPRYLIKTRGQQVTLSCSPISGHRSVSWYQQTPGQGLQFLFEYFSETQRNKGNFPGRFSGRQFSNSRSEMNVSTLELGDSALYLCASSLGQGQGHTEAFFGQGTRLTVV.

In its sample, this clone was seen once. The genes are TRBV5-1 and TRBJ1-2; D might be TRBD1 (5 bases). The CDR3 runs 14 residues. Germline values: CDR1 SGHRS, CDR2 YFSETQ. V gave up 0 bases and J gave up 4 bases, with 10 bases separating them. CDR3 DNA sequence: TGCGCCAGCAGCTTGGATTCAGGGCGCTATGGCTACACCTTC. Amino acid sequence: CASSLDSGRYGYTF. The complete variable domain, with remaining parts taken from reference TRBV5-1 and TRBJ1-2, reads KAGVTQTPRYLIKTRGQQVTLSCSPISGHRSVSWYQQTPGQGLQFLFEYFSETQRNKGNFPGRFSGRQFSNSRSEMNVSTLELGDSALYLCASSLDSGRYGYTFGSGTRLTVV.

V gene TRBV6-6 combines with J gene TRBJ1-1; TRBD1 is a possible D gene (6 bases). The length of the CDR3 is 15 residues. Germline assignment: CDR1 MNHNY and CDR2 SVGAGI (reference sequence). Trimming took off 5 bases at V and 1 base at J, with 14 bases between the two ends. The CDR3, as DNA: TGTGCCAGCAGTCTCACTCAGGGGTCGAACACTGAAGCTTTCTTT. Translation: CASSLTQGSNTEAFF.

This chain connects TRBV4-2 to TRBJ1-1, with D unclear. Deletions cut 0 bases from V and 1 base from J, with 6 bases between. The CDR3 sequence is 14 residues long. Germline-derived CDR1 and CDR2 are LGHNA and YNFKEQ. Here the CDR3 reads CASSQDMGNTEAFF. CDR3 nucleotide sequence: TGTGCCAGCAGCCAAGATATGGGGAACACTGAAGCTTTCTTT.

CDR3 sequence (DNA): TGTGCCAGCGGACGAGGGGGCTTGGGACCCCTCCACTTT. Its translation is CASGRGGLGPLHF. The gene calls are TRBV2 and TRBJ1-6, with 7 bases aligning to TRBD1. The CDR3 runs to 13 residues. CDR1 is SNHLY, CDR2 FYNNEI, per germline. With 8 bases clipped from V and 12 bases from J, the junction kept 10 bases outside the gene matches. The full variable domain, rest sourced from reference TRBV2 and TRBJ1-6, is EPEVTQTPSHQVTQMGQEVILRCVPISNHLYFYWYRQILGQKVEFLVSFYNNEISEKSEIFDDQFSVERPDGSNFTLKIRSTKLEDSAMYFCASGRGGLGPLHFGNGTRLTVT.

V usage is TRBV28 and J usage is TRBJ2-2, with D possibly TRBD1 on 6 matching bases. Trimming removed 7 bases from V and 4 bases from J, with 13 bases in between. The CDR3 length is 14 residues. The germline V gene encodes CDR1 MDHEN and CDR2 SYDVKM. CDR3 loop: CASTGTWATGELFF. DNA of the CDR3: TGTGCCAGCACTGGGACATGGGCCACCGGGGAGCTGTTTTTT.

The chain combines TRBV7-2 with TRBJ1-5; D might be TRBD1 (5 bases). Germline values: CDR1 SGHTA, CDR2 FQGNSA. The CDR3 totals 13 residues. V gave up 1 base and J gave up 6 bases, with 7 bases separating them. The CDR3 DNA reads TGTGCCAGCAGCTTAGTTGGGGGTCAGCCCCAGCATTTT. This translates into CASSLVGGQPQHF.

A single count supports this clone. The rearrangement joins TRBV9 to TRBJ1-2, with 7 nucleotides matching TRBD1. The CDR3 runs 16 residues. The V gene end was trimmed by 0 bases and the J gene end by 7 bases; junction bases not matched to a gene: 12. Germline V lookup: CDR1 SGDLS, CDR2 YYNGEE. The CDR3 DNA is TGTGCCAGCAGCGTAGGAGGGGGCTCGAGTTCGGGTGGCTACACCTTC. Translating gives CASSVGGGSSSGGYTF.

This clone was observed a single time. The chain is built from TRBV10-2 and TRBJ1-1; a weak D match, TRBD1 (5 bases). CDR3 length equals 15 residues. CDR1 WSHSY and CDR2 SAAADI come from the germline V gene. Trimming cost V 3 bases and J 3 bases, with 14 bases left between them. In nucleotides, the CDR3 is TGCGCCAGCAGTGACCTGACGGGGGGAGACACTGAAGCTTTCTTT. As protein: CASSDLTGGDTEAFF.

The chain employs TRBV19 and TRBJ2-1; the match to TRBD2 covers 9 bases. V was clipped by 4 bases and J by 1 base; unmatched bases: 5. Germline V gene sequence: CDR1 LNHDA, CDR2 SQIVND (reference sequence). CDR3 size: 16 residues. The CDR3 reads CASSTRAGGSYNEQFF. CDR3 nucleotides: TGTGCCAGTAGTACGAGGGCGGGGGGGTCCTACAATGAGCAGTTCTTC.

The chain combines TRBV7-2 with TRBJ1-1; TRBD1 agrees at 8 bases. This CDR3 spans 12 amino acids. The germline V gene has CDR1 SGHTA and CDR2 FQGNSA. V lost 5 bases, J lost 11 bases, and 7 bases stayed unmatched. The CDR3 region is CASSPKDRDAFF. The CDR3 region has the DNA TGTGCCAGCAGCCCTAAGGACAGGGATGCTTTCTTT.

The gene calls are TRBV7-9 and TRBJ1-2; no clear D. V gave up 5 bases and J gave up 2 bases, with 3 bases separating them. The germline gives CDR1 SEHNR, CDR2 FQNEAQ (reference sequence). The CDR3 spans 11 residues. Written as DNA, the CDR3 is TGTGCCAGCAGCAGGAACTATGGCTACACCTTC. Translating it yields CASSRNYGYTF.

DNA of the CDR3: TGTGCCAGTAGTAGGTCGGGGGCCAATCAGCCCCAGCATTTT. Encoded protein: CASSRSGANQPQHF. The chain carries TRBV19 and TRBJ1-5, with D possibly TRBD1 on 6 matching bases. This CDR3 contains 14 residues. V was shortened by 4 bases and J by 3 bases, with 10 bases between the two germline ends. CDR1 is LNHDA, CDR2 SQIVND, per germline (reference sequence).

The count of this clone is one. The chain employs TRBV30 and TRBJ1-5, with 10 bases fitting TRBD1. CDR1 and CDR2 (germline): GTSNPN, SVGIG (reference sequence). V lost 5 bases, J lost 5 bases, and 6 bases stayed unmatched. The CDR3 sequence is 14 residues long. CDR3 bases: TGTGCCTGGGACCCTGGACAGGGGGATCAGCCCCAGCATTTT. Protein product: CAWDPGQGDQPQHF. Full variable domain (outside the CDR3, taken from reference TRBV30 and TRBJ1-5): SQTIHQWPATLVQPVGSPLSLECTVEGTSNPNLYWYRQAAGRGLQLLFYSVGIGQISSEVPQNLSASRPQDRQFILSSKKLLLSDSGFYLCAWDPGQGDQPQHFGDGTRLSIL.